This T cell receptor (beta chain) stems from a study of technical replicates of blood from several donors (TCRdb year 2017). As to this clone: The specificity of this receptor is unknown. Within one base of it there is no much larger clone, and no base qualities were kept. The sample carries other DNA sequences with the same CDR3.

The library came from the immunoSEQ multiplex PCR assay. This is the immuneACCESS table as TCRdb keeps it, with only in-frame sequences that have V and J called. A part of the clones is gone; compared with another copy, unresolved V genes explain less than half, and the rest is unexplained. Present in this sample are 65,000 to 80,000 clones, 95% to 98% of which were seen just once. Over 0.2% of the sample is taken by the ten largest. This clonotype was obtained from a human donor in good health. Input material: T cells isolated from PBMCs.

The sequenced DNA is TGTGCCAGCAGGCTCTTAGCGGGGGGCACAGATACGCAGTATTTT. It translates as CASRLLAGGTDTQYF. The chain links TRBV2 with TRBJ2-3, with TRBD2 matching 9 junction bases. In the germline V gene, CDR1 corresponds to SNHLY and CDR2 to FYNNEI. V lost 6 bases and J lost 1 base, and the count of bases not matched to a germline gene is 5. The CDR3 covers 15 residues, taking in both the cysteine and the phenylalanine. The only DNA kept is the CDR3, 45 bases in frame from the first base.